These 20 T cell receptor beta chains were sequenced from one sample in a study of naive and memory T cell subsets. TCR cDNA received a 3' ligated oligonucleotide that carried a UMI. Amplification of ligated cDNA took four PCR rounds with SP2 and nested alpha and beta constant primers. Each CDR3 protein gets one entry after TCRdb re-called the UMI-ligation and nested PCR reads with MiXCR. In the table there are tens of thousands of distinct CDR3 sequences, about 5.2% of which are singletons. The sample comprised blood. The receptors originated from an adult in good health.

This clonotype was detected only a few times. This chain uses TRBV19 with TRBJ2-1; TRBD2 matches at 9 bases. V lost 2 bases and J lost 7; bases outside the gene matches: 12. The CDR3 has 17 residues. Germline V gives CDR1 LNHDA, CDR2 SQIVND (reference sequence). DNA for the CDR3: TGTGCCAGTAGTATAACCATTAGCGGGAGCTGGTGGAATGAGCAGTTCTTC. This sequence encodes CASSITISGSWWNEQFF.

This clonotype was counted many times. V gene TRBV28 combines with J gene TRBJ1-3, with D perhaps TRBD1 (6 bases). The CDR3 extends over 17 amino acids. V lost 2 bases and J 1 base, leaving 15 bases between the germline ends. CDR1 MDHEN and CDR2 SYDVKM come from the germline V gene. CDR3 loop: CASSLIQGVLSGNTIYF. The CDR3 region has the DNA TGTGCCAGCAGTTTAATACAGGGCGTTCTTTCTGGAAACACCATATATTTT. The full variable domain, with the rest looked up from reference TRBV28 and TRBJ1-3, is DVKVTQSSRYLVKRTGEKVFLECVQDMDHENMFWYRQDPGLGLRLIYFSYDVKMKEKGDIPEGYSVSREKKERFSLILESASTNQTSMYLCASSLIQGVLSGNTIYFGEGSWLTVV.

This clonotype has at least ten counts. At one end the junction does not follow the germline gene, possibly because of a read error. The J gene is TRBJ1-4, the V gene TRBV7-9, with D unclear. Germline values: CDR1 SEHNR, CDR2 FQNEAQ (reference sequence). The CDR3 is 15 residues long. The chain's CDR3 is CASSLAETTNEKLFF. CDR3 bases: TGTGCCAGCAGCTTAGCGGAGACAACGAATGAAAAACTGTTTTTT.

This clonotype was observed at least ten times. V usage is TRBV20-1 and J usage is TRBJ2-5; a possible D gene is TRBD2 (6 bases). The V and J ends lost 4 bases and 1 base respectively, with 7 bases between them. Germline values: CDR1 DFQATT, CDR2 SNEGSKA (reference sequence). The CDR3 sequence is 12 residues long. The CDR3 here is CSAIAVQETQYF. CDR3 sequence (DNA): TGCAGTGCTATAGCGGTCCAAGAGACCCAGTACTTC.

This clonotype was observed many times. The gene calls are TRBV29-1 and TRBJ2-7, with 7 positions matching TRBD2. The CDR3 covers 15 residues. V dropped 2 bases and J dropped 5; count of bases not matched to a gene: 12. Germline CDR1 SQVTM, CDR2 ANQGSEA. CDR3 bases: TGCAGCGTTGAAACTAGCGCACCGCCTATCGACGAGCAGTACTTC. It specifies CSVETSAPPIDEQYF.

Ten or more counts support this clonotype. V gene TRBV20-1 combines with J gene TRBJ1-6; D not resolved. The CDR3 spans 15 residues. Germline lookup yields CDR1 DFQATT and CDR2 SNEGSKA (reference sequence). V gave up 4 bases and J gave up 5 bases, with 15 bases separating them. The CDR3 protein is CSATGREGDNSPLHF. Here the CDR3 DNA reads TGCAGTGCTACTGGTCGCGAGGGCGATAATTCACCCCTCCACTTT.

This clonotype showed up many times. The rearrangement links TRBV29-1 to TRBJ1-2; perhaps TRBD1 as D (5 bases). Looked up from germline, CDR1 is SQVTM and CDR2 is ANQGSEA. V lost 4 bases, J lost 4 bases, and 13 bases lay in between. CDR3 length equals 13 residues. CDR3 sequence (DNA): TGCAGCGTTGGAGGCCAGGGTGGCTATGGCTACACCTTC. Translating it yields CSVGGQGGYGYTF.

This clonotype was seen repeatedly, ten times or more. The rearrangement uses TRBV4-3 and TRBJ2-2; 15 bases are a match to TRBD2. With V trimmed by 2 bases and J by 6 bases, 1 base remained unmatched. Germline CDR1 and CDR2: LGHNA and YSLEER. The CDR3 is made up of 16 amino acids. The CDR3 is CASSQWTSGRAGELFF. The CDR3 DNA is TGCGCCAGCAGCCAATGGACTAGCGGGAGGGCCGGGGAGCTGTTTTTT.

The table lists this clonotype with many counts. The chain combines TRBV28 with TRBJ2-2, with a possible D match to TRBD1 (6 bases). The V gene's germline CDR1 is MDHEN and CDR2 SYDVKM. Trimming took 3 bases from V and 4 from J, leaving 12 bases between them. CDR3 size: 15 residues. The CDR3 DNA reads TGTGCCAGCAGTTTTCCAGGGGCAGGCACCGGGGAGCTGTTTTTT. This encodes CASSFPGAGTGELFF.

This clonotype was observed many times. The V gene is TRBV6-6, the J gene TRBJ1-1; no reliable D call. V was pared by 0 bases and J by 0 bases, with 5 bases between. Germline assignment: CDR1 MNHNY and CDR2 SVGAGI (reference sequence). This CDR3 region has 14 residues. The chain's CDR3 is CASSYSRMNTEAFF. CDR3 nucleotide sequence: TGTGCCAGCAGTTACTCCAGGATGAACACTGAAGCTTTCTTT.

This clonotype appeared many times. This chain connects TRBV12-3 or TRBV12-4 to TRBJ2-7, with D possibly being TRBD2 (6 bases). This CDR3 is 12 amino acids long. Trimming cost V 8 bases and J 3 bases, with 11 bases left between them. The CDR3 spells CASAWGVYEQYF. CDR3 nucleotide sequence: TGTGCCAGCGCCTGGGGGGTCTACGAGCAGTACTTC.

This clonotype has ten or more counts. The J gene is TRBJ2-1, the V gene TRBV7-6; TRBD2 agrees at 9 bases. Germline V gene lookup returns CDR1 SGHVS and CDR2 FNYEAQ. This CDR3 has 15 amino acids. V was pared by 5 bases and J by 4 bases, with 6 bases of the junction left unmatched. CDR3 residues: CASSPTSGWYNEQFF. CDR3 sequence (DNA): TGTGCCAGCAGCCCTACTAGCGGGTGGTACAATGAGCAGTTCTTC.

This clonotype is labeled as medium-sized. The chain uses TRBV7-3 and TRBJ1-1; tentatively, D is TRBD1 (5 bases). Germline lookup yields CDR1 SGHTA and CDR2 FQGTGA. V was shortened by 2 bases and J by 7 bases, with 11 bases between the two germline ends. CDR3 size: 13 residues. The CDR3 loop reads CASSLEGRDEAFF. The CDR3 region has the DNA TGTGCCAGCAGCTTAGAGGGGAGGGATGAAGCTTTCTTT.

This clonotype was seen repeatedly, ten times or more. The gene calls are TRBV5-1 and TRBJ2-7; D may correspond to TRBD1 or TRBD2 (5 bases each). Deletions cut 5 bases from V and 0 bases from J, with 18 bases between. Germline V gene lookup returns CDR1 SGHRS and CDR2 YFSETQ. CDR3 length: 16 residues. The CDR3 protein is CASRGEERQPSYEQYF. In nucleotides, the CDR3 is TGCGCCAGCAGGGGGGAAGAGCGACAACCCTCCTACGAGCAGTACTTC.

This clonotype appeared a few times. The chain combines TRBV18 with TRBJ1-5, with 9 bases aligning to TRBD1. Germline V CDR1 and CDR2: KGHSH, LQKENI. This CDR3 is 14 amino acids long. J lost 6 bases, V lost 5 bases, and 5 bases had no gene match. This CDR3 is CASSVQGASQPQHF. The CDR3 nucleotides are TGTGCCAGCTCAGTACAGGGGGCAAGTCAGCCCCAGCATTTT.

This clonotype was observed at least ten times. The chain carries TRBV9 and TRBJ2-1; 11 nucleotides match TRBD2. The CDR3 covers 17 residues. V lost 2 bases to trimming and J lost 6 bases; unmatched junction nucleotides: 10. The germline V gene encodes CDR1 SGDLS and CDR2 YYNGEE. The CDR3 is CASSVSSGRNRGNEQFF. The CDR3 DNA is TGTGCCAGCAGCGTTTCTAGCGGGAGGAACCGGGGCAATGAGCAGTTCTTC.

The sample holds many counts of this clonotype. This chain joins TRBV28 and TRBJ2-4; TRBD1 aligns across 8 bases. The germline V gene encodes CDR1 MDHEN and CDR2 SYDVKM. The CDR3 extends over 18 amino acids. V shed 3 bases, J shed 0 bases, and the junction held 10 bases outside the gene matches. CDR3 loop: CASSFNTGQGLAKNIQYF. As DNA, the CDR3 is TGTGCCAGCAGTTTCAACACCGGACAGGGACTAGCCAAAAACATTCAGTACTTC.

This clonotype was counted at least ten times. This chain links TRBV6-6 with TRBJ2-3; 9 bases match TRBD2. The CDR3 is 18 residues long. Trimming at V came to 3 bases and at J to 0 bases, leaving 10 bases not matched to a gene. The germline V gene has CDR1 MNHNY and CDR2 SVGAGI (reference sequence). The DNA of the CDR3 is TGTGCCAGCAGTTATGCGTCTTTCAGCGGGAGGAGCACAGATACGCAGTATTTT. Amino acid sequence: CASSYASFSGRSTDTQYF.

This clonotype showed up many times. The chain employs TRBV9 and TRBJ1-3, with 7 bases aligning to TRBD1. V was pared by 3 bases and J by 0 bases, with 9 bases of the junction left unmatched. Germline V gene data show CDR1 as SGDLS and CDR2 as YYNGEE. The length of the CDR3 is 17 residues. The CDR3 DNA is TGTGCCAGCAGCGAGAGGGGACAGATGGGCTCTGGAAACACCATATATTTT. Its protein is CASSERGQMGSGNTIYF.

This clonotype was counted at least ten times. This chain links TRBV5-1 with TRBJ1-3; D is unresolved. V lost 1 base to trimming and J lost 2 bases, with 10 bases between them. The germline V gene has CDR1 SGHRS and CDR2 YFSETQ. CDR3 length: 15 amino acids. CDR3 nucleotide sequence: TGCGCCAGCAGCTTGCAGTCCGGGGCTGGAAACACCATATATTTT. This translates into CASSLQSGAGNTIYF.